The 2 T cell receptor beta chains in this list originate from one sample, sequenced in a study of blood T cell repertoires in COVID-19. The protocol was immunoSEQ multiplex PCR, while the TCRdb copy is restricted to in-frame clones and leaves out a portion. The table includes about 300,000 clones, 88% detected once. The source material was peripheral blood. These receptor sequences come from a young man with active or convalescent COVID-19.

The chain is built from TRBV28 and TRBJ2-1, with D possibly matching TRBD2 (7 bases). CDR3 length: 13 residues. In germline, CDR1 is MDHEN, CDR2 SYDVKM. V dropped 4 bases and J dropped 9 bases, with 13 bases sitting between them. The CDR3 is CASSSHREGEQFF. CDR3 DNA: TGTGCCAGCAGTTCCCACAGGGAGGGTGAGCAGTTCTTC.

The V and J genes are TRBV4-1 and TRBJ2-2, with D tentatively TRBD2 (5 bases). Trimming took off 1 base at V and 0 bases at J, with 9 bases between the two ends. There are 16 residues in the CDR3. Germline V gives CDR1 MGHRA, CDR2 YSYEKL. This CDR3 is CASSQAGKANTGELFF. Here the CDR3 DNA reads TGCGCCAGCAGCCAAGCGGGAAAGGCGAACACCGGGGAGCTGTTTTTT.